This TCR beta chain was sequenced in a study of cytomegalovirus exposure and HLA in healthy donors. This CDR3 region has 16 residues. From germline, CDR1 is MDHEN and CDR2 SYDVKM. V shed 6 bases, J shed 5 bases, and the junction held 14 bases outside the gene matches. The assay was immunoSEQ multiplex PCR, and TCRdb's table has in-frame clones only and misses some. Seen here are nearly 110,000 clones, 88% observed once, and the top ten hold about 2%. The approximately 120-subject validation cohort, separate from the approximately 670-subject first cohort, included the donors. The sequence came from a woman aged 18-29 years in good health and CMV-seropositive. The J gene is TRBJ2-7, the V gene TRBV28, with 9 bases lining up with TRBD1. The source material was PBMCs. The CDR3 here is CASSQHGTGFNDEQYV. The DNA for the CDR3 is TGTGCCAGCAGCCAACATGGGACAGGGTTTAACGACGAGCAGTACGTC.